Each of the 14 T cell receptor beta chains below was sequenced from the same sample in a study of cytomegalovirus exposure and HLA in healthy donors. Using immunoSEQ multiplex PCR, the repertoire was profiled, and TCRdb retains in-frame clones only, with some absent. Of 100,000 to 150,000 clones detected, 95% to 97% appear once; the ten largest clones hold 1.5% to 2%. Material: PBMCs. These receptors originate from a man aged 18 to 30 in good health and CMV-seronegative.

The chain has TRBV4-1 and TRBJ2-5; TRBD2 matches at 11 bases. Germline lookup yields CDR1 MGHRA and CDR2 YSYEKL. The J segment lost 8 bases and the V segment lost 0 bases, leaving 2 bases of the junction unmatched. This CDR3 has 14 amino acids. CDR3 in DNA: TGCGCCAGCAGCCAAGAAACTAGCGGGAGAACCCAGTACTTC. The encoded protein is CASSQETSGRTQYF.

This clone has a single count. This sequence joins TRBV2 and TRBJ1-2; the match to TRBD1 covers 11 bases. This CDR3 spans 14 amino acids. Germline CDR1 and CDR2: SNHLY and FYNNEI. V lost 6 bases to trimming and J lost 7 bases; unmatched junction nucleotides: 7. DNA for the CDR3: TGTGCCAGCAGCGCTGGACAGGGGGCGGGTGGCTACACCTTC. It is translated as CASSAGQGAGGYTF.

This clone was recorded only once. V gene TRBV4-3 combines with J gene TRBJ1-2, with TRBD1 identical over 8 bases. V lost 4 bases, J lost 6 bases, and 7 bases stayed unmatched. The V gene's germline CDR1 is LGHNA and CDR2 YSLEER. The CDR3 contains 14 residues. The CDR3 coding sequence is TGCGCCAGCAGCCGCGGACAGGGAACGGATGGCTACACCTTC. It is translated as CASSRGQGTDGYTF.

This clone was observed once. This chain joins TRBV6-5 and TRBJ1-3; the match to TRBD1 covers 7 bases. V was clipped by 6 bases and J by 0 bases; unmatched bases: 2. Germline CDR1 and CDR2: MNHEY and SVGAGI. This CDR3 region has 14 residues. CDR3 sequence reads: CASRRDSSGNTIYF. The CDR3 coding sequence is TGTGCCAGCAGGAGGGACAGCTCTGGAAACACCATATATTTT.

The DNA of the CDR3 is TGTGCCAGCAGCGTAGATGGGACTCCGGGAATCAACGAGCAGTACTTC. Protein: CASSVDGTPGINEQYF. The chain joins TRBV9 to TRBJ2-7, with a possible D match to TRBD2 (6 bases). CDR1 is SGDLS, CDR2 YYNGEE, per germline. V shed 0 bases and J shed 5 bases, with 18 bases lying between them. The CDR3 runs to 16 residues.

This CDR3 is CASSVDRSAGYTF. CDR3 sequence (DNA): TGTGCCAGCAGTGTGGACAGATCGGCCGGCTACACCTTC. The chain couples TRBV2 to TRBJ1-2; possibly TRBD1 for D (6 bases). This CDR3 contains 13 residues. V gave up 4 bases and J gave up 8 bases, with 14 bases separating them. Germline CDR1 SNHLY, CDR2 FYNNEI. The full variable domain, in which reference TRBV2 and TRBJ1-2 provide the parts outside the CDR3, is EPEVTQTPSHQVTQMGQEVILRCVPISNHLYFYWYRQILGQKVEFLVSFYNNEISEKSEIFDDQFSVERPDGSNFTLKIRSTKLEDSAMYFCASSVDRSAGYTFGSGTRLTVV.

The chain couples TRBV28 to TRBJ2-1; TRBD2 aligns across 10 bases. The CDR3 extends over 13 amino acids. Germline-derived CDR1 and CDR2 are MDHEN and SYDVKM. Trimming at V came to 6 bases and at J to 6 bases, leaving 2 bases not matched to a gene. Here the CDR3 reads CASRSGRANEQFF. The CDR3 coding sequence is TGTGCCAGCAGAAGCGGGAGGGCCAATGAGCAGTTCTTC.

CDR3 sequence (DNA): TGTGCCAGCAGCTTAGGAACCGGGGATACGCAGTATTTT. Amino acids: CASSLGTGDTQYF. The gene calls are TRBV7-2 and TRBJ2-3; D gene ambiguous. Germline lookup yields CDR1 SGHTA and CDR2 FQGNSA. V was pared by 1 base and J by 6 bases, with 8 bases between. This CDR3 comprises 13 residues.

This clone was counted once. V and J are TRBV11-3 and TRBJ2-2, with TRBD1 as a possible D gene (6 bases). From germline, CDR1 is SGHNT and CDR2 YENEEA. With 3 bases removed from V and 7 bases from J, the gap between germline ends came to 15 bases. The CDR3 is 15 residues long. The CDR3 DNA sequence: TGTGCCAGCAGCTTCGTCGCGAAAGGGGGCGGGGAGCTGTTTTTT. Its protein is CASSFVAKGGGELFF.

J is TRBJ2-7 and V is TRBV5-4; 15 positions agree with TRBD2. Looked up from germline, CDR1 is SGHNT and CDR2 is YYREEE (reference sequence). Trimming at V came to 2 bases and at J to 2 bases, leaving 8 bases not matched to a gene. The CDR3 covers 18 residues. CDR3 nucleotides: TGTGCCAGCAGCTTCTCCGGACTAGCGGGAGGGCCCCCCTACGAGCAGTACTTC. Protein: CASSFSGLAGGPPYEQYF.

The rearrangement links TRBV7-9 to TRBJ2-4, with 8 positions matching TRBD1. CDR1 and CDR2 from the germline V gene are SEHNR and FQNEAQ (reference sequence). After removal of 3 bases from V and 7 bases from J, the junction contained 2 bases not matched to a gene. The CDR3 extends over 13 amino acids. The CDR3 coding sequence is TGTGCCAGCAGCTTCGGGACAGGCAACATTCAGTACTTC. Translating it yields CASSFGTGNIQYF.

The rearrangement links TRBV28 to TRBJ2-2, with a tentative D call TRBD1 (5 bases). V lost 4 bases, J lost 3 bases, and 12 bases lay in between. Germline values: CDR1 MDHEN, CDR2 SYDVKM. There are 15 residues in the CDR3. For the CDR3, the DNA is TGTGCCAGCAGTTCGAACAGGTACCACACCGGGGAGCTGTTTTTT. This gives the protein CASSSNRYHTGELFF.

The chain combines TRBV18 with TRBJ1-1, with D possibly matching TRBD1 (5 bases). With 6 bases removed from V and 2 bases from J, the gap between germline ends came to 16 bases. There are 15 residues in the CDR3. From germline, CDR1 is KGHSH and CDR2 LQKENI. In DNA form, the CDR3 reads TGTGCCAGCTCGTTCCAACAGGAGACTAACACTGAAGCTTTCTTT. Protein sequence: CASSFQQETNTEAFF.

The chain has TRBV4-1 and TRBJ2-1; 15 nucleotides match TRBD2. The CDR3 runs to 17 residues. Germline trimming cut 0 bases from V and 9 bases from J; bases unmatched to any gene: 6. The V gene's germline CDR1 is MGHRA and CDR2 YSYEKL. This CDR3 is CASSQDGLAGGPGEQFF. The CDR3 nucleotides are TGCGCCAGCAGCCAAGACGGACTAGCGGGAGGGCCAGGTGAGCAGTTCTTC.